This T cell receptor beta chain derives from a study of a mutant IDH1 vaccine in newly diagnosed glioma. V shed 0 bases, J shed 5 bases, and the junction held 9 bases outside the gene matches. From germline, CDR1 is SGHDN and CDR2 FVKESK. This CDR3 has 16 amino acids. Produced via immunoSEQ multiplex PCR; TCRdb's table is partial and in-frame only. Of fewer than 70,000 clones listed, over 80% are singletons. As for time point: week 47, end of study. Each dose delivered 300 ug of mutant IDH1 20-mer peptide subcutaneously with imiquimod. Across weeks 1, 3, 5, 7, 11, 15, 19 and 23, patients received a vaccination each time, eight in all. Turning to this clone: The antigen is unknown.

The receptor's source is a young man with glioma. This chain links TRBV14 with TRBJ2-5; TRBD2 aligns across 7 bases. The sequencing used PBMCs, collected from a glioma patient whose treatment included an IDH1 peptide vaccine. The CDR3 spells CASSQDLAGLRETQYF. The CDR3 region has the DNA TGTGCCAGCAGCCAAGATTTAGCGGGCCTAAGGGAGACCCAGTACTTC.